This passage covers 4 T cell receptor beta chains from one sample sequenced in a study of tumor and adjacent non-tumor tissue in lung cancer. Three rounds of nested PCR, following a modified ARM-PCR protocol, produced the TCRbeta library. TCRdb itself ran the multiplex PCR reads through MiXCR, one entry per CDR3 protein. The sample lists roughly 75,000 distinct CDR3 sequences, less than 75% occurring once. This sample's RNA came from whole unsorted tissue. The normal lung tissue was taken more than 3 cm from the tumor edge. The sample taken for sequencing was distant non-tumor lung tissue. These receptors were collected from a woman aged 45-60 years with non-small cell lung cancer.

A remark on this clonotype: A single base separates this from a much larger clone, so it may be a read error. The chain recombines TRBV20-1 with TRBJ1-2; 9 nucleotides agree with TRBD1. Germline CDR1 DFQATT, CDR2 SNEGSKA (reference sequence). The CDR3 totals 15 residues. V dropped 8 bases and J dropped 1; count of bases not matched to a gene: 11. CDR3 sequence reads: CSTLATGGFNYGYTF. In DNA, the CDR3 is TGCAGTACTCTCGCGACAGGGGGGTTTAACTATGGCTACACCTTC.

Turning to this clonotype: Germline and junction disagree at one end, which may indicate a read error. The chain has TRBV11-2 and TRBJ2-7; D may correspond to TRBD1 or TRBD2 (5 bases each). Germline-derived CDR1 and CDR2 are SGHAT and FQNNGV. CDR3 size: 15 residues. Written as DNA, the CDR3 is TGTGCCATCAGCTCGGGAACAGGCCGGACCTACGAGCAGAACTTC. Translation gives CAISSGTGRTYEQNF.

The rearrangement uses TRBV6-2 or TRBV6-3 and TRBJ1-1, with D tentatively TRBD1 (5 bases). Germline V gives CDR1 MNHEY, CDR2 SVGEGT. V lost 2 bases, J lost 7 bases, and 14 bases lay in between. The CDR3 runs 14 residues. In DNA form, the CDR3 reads TGTGCCAGCAGTTACACAGGCCTGGAGTTTGAAGCTTTCTTT. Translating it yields CASSYTGLEFEAFF.

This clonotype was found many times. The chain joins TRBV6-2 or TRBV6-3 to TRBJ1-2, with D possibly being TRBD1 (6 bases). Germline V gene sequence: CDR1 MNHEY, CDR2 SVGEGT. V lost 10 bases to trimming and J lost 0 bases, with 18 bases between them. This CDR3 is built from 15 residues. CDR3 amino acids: CATRTSGAANYGYTF. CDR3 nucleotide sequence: TGTGCCACCAGGACTTCAGGGGCAGCTAACTATGGCTACACCTTC.